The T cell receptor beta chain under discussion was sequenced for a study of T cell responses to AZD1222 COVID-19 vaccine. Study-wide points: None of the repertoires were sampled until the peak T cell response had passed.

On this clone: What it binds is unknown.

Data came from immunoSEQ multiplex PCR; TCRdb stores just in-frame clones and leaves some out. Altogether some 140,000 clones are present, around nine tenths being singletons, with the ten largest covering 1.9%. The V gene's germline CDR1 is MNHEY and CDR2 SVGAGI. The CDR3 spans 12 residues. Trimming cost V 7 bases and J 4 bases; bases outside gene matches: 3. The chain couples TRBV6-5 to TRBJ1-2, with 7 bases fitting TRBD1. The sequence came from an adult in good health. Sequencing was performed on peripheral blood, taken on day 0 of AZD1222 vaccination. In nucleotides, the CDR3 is TGTGCCAGCATGGACAGGTCCTATGGCTACACCTTC. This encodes CASMDRSYGYTF.